The entry that follows covers one TCR beta chain sequence. With 6 bases removed from V and 4 bases from J, the gap between germline ends came to 12 bases. The CDR3 sequence is 14 residues long. Germline CDR1 LNHDA, CDR2 SQIVND (reference sequence). Per the authors' pipeline: Amplification of reference gene primers was used by the study to estimate nucleated cell counts. Here immunoSEQ multiplex PCR was the method, and the copy in TCRdb shows in-frame clones only, minus some. The DNA was the basis for D and trimming; V, J and clone size are from that table. Here the sample spans about 81,000 clones, 88% being singletons. The data were taken from a study of blood T cell repertoires in COVID-19. Study context: Some COVID-19 samples were acute and others convalescent; all came from the United States, Italy and Spain. The cDNA or gDNA used as material had been derived from T cells, B-cell-depleted T cells, or PBMCs.

The source is a man between 70 and 80 years old with acute or convalescent COVID-19. The chain employs TRBV19 and TRBJ2-2; D is perhaps TRBD1 (6 bases). The sequencing input was peripheral blood. The CDR3, as DNA: TGTGCCAGTAGCTACAGGGAAAGCACCGGGGAGCTGTTTTTT. Translating gives CASSYRESTGELFF.